This T cell receptor beta chain was recorded in a study of control samples from healthy donors and cancer patients. Sequencing was performed with immunoSEQ multiplex PCR; in TCRdb, only in-frame clones are kept and a portion is missing. This table has under 200,000 clones, nearly 96% appearing once. The sample taken for sequencing was blood. The source is a woman between 25 and 40 years old in good health.

CDR3 residues: CASSLAPGVGNTIYF. CDR3 in DNA: TGCGCCAGCAGCTTGGCCCCGGGGGTTGGAAACACCATATATTTT. The chain couples TRBV5-1 to TRBJ1-3; tentatively, D is TRBD1 (5 bases). The V and J ends lost 0 bases and 3 bases respectively, with 10 bases between them. The CDR3 is made up of 15 amino acids. CDR1 SGHRS and CDR2 YFSETQ come from the germline V gene.